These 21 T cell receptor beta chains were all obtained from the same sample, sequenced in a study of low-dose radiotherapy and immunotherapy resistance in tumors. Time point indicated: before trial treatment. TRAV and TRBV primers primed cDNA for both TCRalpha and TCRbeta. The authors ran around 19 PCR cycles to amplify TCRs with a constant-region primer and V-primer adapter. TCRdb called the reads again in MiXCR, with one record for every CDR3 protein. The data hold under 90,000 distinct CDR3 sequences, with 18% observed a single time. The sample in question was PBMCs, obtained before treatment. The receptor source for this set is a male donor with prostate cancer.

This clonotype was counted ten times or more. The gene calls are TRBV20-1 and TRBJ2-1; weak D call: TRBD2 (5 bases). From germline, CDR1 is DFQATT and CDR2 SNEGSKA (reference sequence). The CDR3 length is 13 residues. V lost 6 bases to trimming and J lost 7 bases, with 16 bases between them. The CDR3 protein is CSAPPIRGNEQFF. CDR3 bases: TGCAGTGCCCCCCCAATCCGCGGGAATGAGCAGTTCTTC.

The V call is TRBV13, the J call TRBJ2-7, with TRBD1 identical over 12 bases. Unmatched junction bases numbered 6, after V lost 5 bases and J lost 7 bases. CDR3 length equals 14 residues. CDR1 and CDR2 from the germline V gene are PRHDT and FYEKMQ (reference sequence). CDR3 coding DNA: TGTGCCAGCAGCACAGGGACAGGGGGCAAGGAGCAGTACTTC. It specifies CASSTGTGGKEQYF.

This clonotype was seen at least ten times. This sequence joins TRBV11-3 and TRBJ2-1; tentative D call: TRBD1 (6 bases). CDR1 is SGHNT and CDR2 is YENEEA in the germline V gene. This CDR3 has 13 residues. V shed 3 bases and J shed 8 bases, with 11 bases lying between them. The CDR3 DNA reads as TGTGCCAGCAGCTTGTCAGGGGCAGATGAGCAGTTCTTC. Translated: CASSLSGADEQFF.

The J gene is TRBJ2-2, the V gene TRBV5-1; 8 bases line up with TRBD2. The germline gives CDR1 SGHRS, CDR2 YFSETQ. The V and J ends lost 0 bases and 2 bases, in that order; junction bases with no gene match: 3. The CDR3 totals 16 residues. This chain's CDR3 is CASSLALADNTGELFF. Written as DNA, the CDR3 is TGCGCCAGCAGCTTGGCACTAGCGGATAACACCGGGGAGCTGTTTTTT.

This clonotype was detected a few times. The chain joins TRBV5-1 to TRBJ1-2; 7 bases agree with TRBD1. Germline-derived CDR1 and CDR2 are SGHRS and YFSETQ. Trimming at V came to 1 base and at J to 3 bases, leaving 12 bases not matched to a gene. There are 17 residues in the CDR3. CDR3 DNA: TGCGCCAGCAGCTTGTTTATCGGGACAGACGTCTACTATGGCTACACCTTC. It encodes CASSLFIGTDVYYGYTF.

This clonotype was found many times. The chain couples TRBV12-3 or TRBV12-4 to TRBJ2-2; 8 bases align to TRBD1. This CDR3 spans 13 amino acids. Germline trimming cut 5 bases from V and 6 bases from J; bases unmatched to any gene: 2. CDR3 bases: TGTGCCAGCAGTCGACAGGGGCCCGGGGAGCTGTTTTTT. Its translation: CASSRQGPGELFF.

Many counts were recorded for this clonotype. CDR3 sequence reads: CSVEVGGTGARRVTGELFF. In DNA form, the CDR3 reads TGCAGCGTTGAAGTGGGTGGGACAGGGGCCAGGCGGGTCACCGGGGAGCTGTTTTTT. The rearrangement uses TRBV29-1 and TRBJ2-2, with 10 bases identical to TRBD1. Trimming took 1 base from V and 4 from J; bases not matched to a gene: 15. Germline V gene data show CDR1 as SQVTM and CDR2 as ANQGSEA. The CDR3 sequence is 19 residues long.

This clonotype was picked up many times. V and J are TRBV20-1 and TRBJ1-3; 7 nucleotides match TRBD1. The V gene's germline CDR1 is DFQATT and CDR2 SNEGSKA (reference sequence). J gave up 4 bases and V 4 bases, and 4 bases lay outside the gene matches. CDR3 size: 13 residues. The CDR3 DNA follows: TGCAGTGCTACACAGGGGAGCGGAAACACCATATATTTT. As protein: CSATQGSGNTIYF.

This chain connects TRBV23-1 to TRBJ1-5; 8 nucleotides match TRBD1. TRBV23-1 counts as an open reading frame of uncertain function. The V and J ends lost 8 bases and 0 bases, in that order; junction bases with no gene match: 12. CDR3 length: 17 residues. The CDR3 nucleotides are TGCGCCAGCGGTACAGGGGGTGGTGGTTATAGCAATCAGCCCCAGCATTTT. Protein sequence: CASGTGGGGYSNQPQHF.

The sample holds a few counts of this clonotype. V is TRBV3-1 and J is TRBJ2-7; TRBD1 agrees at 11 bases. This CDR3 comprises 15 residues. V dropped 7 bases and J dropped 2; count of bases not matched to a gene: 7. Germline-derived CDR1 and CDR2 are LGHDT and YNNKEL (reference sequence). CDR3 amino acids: CASTVGTGGAYEQYF. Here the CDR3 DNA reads TGTGCCAGCACCGTTGGGACAGGGGGGGCCTACGAGCAGTACTTC.

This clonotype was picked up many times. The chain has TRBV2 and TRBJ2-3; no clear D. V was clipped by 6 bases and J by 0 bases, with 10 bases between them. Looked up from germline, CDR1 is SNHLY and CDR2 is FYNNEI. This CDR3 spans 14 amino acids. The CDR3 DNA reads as TGTGCCAGCAGACCGGGTTCTAGCACAGATACGCAGTATTTT. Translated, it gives CASRPGSSTDTQYF.

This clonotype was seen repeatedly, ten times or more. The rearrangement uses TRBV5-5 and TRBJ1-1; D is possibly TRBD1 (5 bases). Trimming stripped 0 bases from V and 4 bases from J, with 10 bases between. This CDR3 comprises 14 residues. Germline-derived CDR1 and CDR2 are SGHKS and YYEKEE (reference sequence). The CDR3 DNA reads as TGTGCCAGCAGCTTGGCCGGGGGTTCCACTGAAGCTTTCTTT. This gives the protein CASSLAGGSTEAFF. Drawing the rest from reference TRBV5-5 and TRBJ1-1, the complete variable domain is DAGVTQSPTHLIKTRGQQVTLRCSPISGHKSVSWYQQVLGQGPQFIFQYYEKEERGRGNFPDRFSARQFPNYSSELNVNALLLGDSALYLCASSLAGGSTEAFFGQGTRLTVV.

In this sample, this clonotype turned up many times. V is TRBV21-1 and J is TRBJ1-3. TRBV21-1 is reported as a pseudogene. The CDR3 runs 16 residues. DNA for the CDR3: TGTGCCAGCAGCAAACCAGGAAAACCCTCTGGAAACACCATATATTTT. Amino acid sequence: CASSKPGKPSGNTIYF.

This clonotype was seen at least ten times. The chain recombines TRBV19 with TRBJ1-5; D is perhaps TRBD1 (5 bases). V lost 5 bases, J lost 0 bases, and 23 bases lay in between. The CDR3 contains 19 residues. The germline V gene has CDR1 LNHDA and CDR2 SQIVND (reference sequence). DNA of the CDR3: TGTGCCAGTAGTTCAAGGCGGGGGGTAAGGAGCTATAGCAATCAGCCCCAGCATTTT. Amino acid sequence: CASSSRRGVRSYSNQPQHF.

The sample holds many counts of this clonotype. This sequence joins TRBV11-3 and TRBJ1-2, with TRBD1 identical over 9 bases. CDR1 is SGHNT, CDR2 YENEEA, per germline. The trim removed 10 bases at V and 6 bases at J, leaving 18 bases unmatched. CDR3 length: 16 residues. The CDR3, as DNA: TGTGCCACCCGAGGGGACAGGGACGAAGGGGGTAATGGCTACACCTTC. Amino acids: CATRGDRDEGGNGYTF.

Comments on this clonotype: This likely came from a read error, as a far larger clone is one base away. The CDR3 reads CASSQEGQGTYKQYF. CDR3 coding DNA: TGCGCCAGCAGCCAGGAGGGACAGGGAACTTACAAGCAGTACTTC. This chain connects TRBV4-3 to TRBJ2-7; 9 nucleotides agree with TRBD1. The germline V gene encodes CDR1 LGHNA and CDR2 YSLEER. The CDR3 runs to 15 residues. The J segment lost 8 bases and the V segment lost 3 bases, leaving 11 bases of the junction unmatched.

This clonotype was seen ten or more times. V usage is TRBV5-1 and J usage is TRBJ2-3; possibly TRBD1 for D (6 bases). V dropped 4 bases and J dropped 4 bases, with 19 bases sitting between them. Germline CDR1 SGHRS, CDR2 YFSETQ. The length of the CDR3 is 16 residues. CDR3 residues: CASSVSDSPGADTQYF. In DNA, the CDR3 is TGCGCCAGCAGCGTATCGGACAGCCCTGGAGCAGATACGCAGTATTTT.

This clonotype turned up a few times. This CDR3 is CASSFTGENIQYF. As DNA, the CDR3 is TGTGCCAGCAGCTTCACAGGGGAGAACATTCAGTACTTC. The V and J genes are TRBV5-5 and TRBJ2-4; 7 bases line up with TRBD1. V trimming: 2 bases; J trimming: 7 bases; junction bases outside the gene matches: 3. In germline, CDR1 is SGHKS, CDR2 YYEKEE (reference sequence). There are 13 residues in the CDR3.

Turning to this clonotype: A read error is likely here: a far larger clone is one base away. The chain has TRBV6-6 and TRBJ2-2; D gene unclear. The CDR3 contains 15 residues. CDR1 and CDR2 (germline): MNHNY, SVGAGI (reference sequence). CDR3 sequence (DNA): TGTGTCAGCAGTTACTCAGCACAGAACACCGGGGAGCTGTTTTTT. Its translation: CVSSYSAQNTGELFF.

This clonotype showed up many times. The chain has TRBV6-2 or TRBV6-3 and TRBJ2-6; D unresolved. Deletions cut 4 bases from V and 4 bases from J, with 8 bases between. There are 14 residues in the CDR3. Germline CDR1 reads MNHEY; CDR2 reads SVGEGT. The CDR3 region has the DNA TGTGCCAGCAGTTTGGCAAGAGGGGCCAACGTCCTGACTTTC. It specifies CASSLARGANVLTF.

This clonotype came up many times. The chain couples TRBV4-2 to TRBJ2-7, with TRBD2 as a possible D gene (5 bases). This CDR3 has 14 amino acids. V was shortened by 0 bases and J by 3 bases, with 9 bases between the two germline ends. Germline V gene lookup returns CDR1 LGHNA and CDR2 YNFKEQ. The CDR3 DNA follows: TGTGCCAGCAGCCAAGATAGAGGGAACTACGAGCAGTACTTC. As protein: CASSQDRGNYEQYF.